The clone carrying this T cell receptor beta chain was seen a few times. This specimen belongs to a study of blood T cell repertoires in COVID-19. Overall study: COVID-19 samples, acute and convalescent, were from the United States, Italy and Spain. PBMCs, B-cell-depleted T cells, or T cells were the source of the cDNA or gDNA that made up the material.

Sequenced by immunoSEQ multiplex PCR; TCRdb stores in-frame clones only, minus some. This sample yields about 250,000 clones, of which approximately 81% are seen a single time; 7.5% to 9% belongs to the top ten. The CDR3 has 16 amino acids. Germline values: CDR1 MGHRA, CDR2 YSYEKL. J lost 7 bases, V lost 1 base, and 9 bases had no gene match. The sequence was obtained from a woman older than 75 with acute or convalescent COVID-19. V and J are TRBV4-1 and TRBJ1-5, with 8 bases lining up with TRBD1. Specimen: peripheral blood. CDR3 protein: CASSQAPQDRAQPQHF. The CDR3 nucleotides read TGCGCCAGCAGCCAAGCGCCTCAGGACAGGGCCCAGCCCCAGCATTTT.